This T cell receptor beta chain was observed in a study of a mutant IDH1 vaccine in newly diagnosed glioma. At the level of the study: The patients were given eight vaccinations, one each in weeks 1, 3, 5, 7, 11, 15, 19 and 23. With temozolomide cycles, or 4-6 weeks after radiotherapy alone, vaccination was started.

Time point noted: week 11, during vaccination. The investigators gave 300 ug of mutant IDH1 20-mer peptide in each vaccine dose, together with topical imiquimod. Newly diagnosed WHO grade 3 or 4 IDH1-mutant, ATRX-lost astrocytomas were identified in the donors. The germline CDR1 and CDR2 sequences are SGHRS and YFSETQ. This CDR3 has 11 amino acids. V was pared by 6 bases and J by 8 bases, with 11 bases between. With respect to this clone: The antigen is undetermined.

TCRdb's copy holds only in-frame clones and misses some; the assay was immunoSEQ multiplex PCR. The table includes around 130,000 clones, roughly 77% detected once. This sample comprised PBMCs, obtained from a glioma patient whose treatment included an IDH1 peptide vaccine. The clonotype comes from a man aged 40-49 years with glioma. The rearrangement joins TRBV5-1 to TRBJ2-5; a possible D gene is TRBD2 (5 bases). The CDR3 DNA reads as TGCGCCAGCACCCCGGGGAGAACCCAGTACTTC. The encoded protein is CASTPGRTQYF.